Presented here are 17 T cell receptor beta chains from one specimen sequenced in a study of tumor-infiltrating lymphocytes in localized non-small cell lung cancer. Only in-frame clones appear in the TCRdb table, and some are missing; sequencing was by immunoSEQ multiplex PCR. The sample consists of about 15,000 clones, 65% to 85% of them appearing once. The sequencing sample was made of lung tumor tissue. The source of these receptors is a human donor with non-small cell lung cancer.

This clone was counted once. V and J are TRBV5-1 and TRBJ2-5, with 7 bases aligning to TRBD1. Germline lookup yields CDR1 SGHRS and CDR2 YFSETQ. CDR3 length equals 14 residues. The J segment lost 4 bases and the V segment lost 4 bases, leaving 7 bases of the junction unmatched. The DNA of the CDR3 is TGCGCCAGCAGCACCCGACAGGGTAGAGAGACCCAGTACTTC. It is translated as CASSTRQGRETQYF.

This rearrangement joins TRBV2 to TRBJ1-1, with 8 bases identical to TRBD1. Germline V lookup: CDR1 SNHLY, CDR2 FYNNEI. The V gene end was trimmed by 6 bases and the J gene end by 10 bases; junction bases not matched to a gene: 4. The CDR3 is made up of 11 amino acids. CDR3 amino acids: CASRDRAGAFF. The CDR3 nucleotides read TGTGCCAGCAGGGACAGGGCTGGAGCTTTCTTT.

This clone was counted between two and nine times. This rearrangement joins TRBV5-1 to TRBJ2-2, with D maybe TRBD1 (7 bases). Per germline, CDR1 SGHRS and CDR2 YFSETQ. V was shortened by 2 bases and J by 6 bases, with 14 bases between the two germline ends. The CDR3 length is 15 residues. The CDR3 spells CASSLRARGAGELFF. CDR3 nucleotides: TGCGCCAGCAGCTTAAGGGCCAGGGGGGCCGGGGAGCTGTTTTTT. The entire variable domain, with the rest obtained from reference TRBV5-1 and TRBJ2-2, is as follows: KAGVTQTPRYLIKTRGQQVTLSCSPISGHRSVSWYQQTPGQGLQFLFEYFSETQRNKGNFPGRFSGRQFSNSRSEMNVSTLELGDSALYLCASSLRARGAGELFFGEGSRLTVL.

The CDR3 loop is CASTASQIQFF. CDR3 coding DNA: TGTGCCAGCACCGCGAGCCAGATCCAGTTCTTC. The chain recombines TRBV6-1 with TRBJ2-1; unclear D gene. Trimming removed 7 bases at V and 13 bases at J, with 14 bases between. The germline gives CDR1 MNHNS, CDR2 SASEGT. The CDR3 runs to 11 residues.

This rearrangement joins TRBV28 to TRBJ1-5; 7 bases are a match to TRBD1. Germline-derived CDR1 and CDR2 are MDHEN and SYDVKM. J lost 3 bases, V lost 2 bases, and 19 bases had no gene match. This CDR3 is built from 20 residues. CDR3 region: CASSLPPPGTATGFNQPQHF. The CDR3 DNA reads as TGTGCCAGCAGTTTACCCCCCCCAGGGACAGCCACTGGCTTCAATCAGCCCCAGCATTTT. The complete variable domain, with remaining parts taken from reference TRBV28 and TRBJ1-5, reads DVKVTQSSRYLVKRTGEKVFLECVQDMDHENMFWYRQDPGLGLRLIYFSYDVKMKEKGDIPEGYSVSREKKERFSLILESASTNQTSMYLCASSLPPPGTATGFNQPQHFGDGTRLSIL.

This chain connects TRBV10-3 to TRBJ2-5; D unresolved. There are 15 residues in the CDR3. V lost 0 bases to trimming and J lost 2 bases, with 10 bases between them. Germline V gene lookup returns CDR1 ENHRY and CDR2 SYGVKD. The CDR3 DNA follows: TGTGCCATCAGTGAGTCGAGGTCGCAGCAAGAGACCCAGTACTTC. Amino acid sequence: CAISESRSQQETQYF.

The V and J genes are TRBV28 and TRBJ1-2; D uncertain. The CDR3 contains 14 residues. Deletions cut 3 bases from V and 0 bases from J, with 8 bases between. From germline, CDR1 is MDHEN and CDR2 SYDVKM. CDR3 DNA sequence: TGTGCCAGCAGTTTCATGCATACTAACTATGGCTACACCTTC. It encodes CASSFMHTNYGYTF.

This clone was counted a single time. The genes are TRBV9 and TRBJ1-3; 8 nucleotides match TRBD1. The CDR3 is 13 residues long. J was trimmed by 9 bases and V by 10 bases; bases with no gene match: 12. Germline CDR1 SGDLS, CDR2 YYNGEE. CDR3 nucleotide sequence: TGTGCCGGTGGACAGGGCCTAACTGGCACCATATATTTT. It specifies CAGGQGLTGTIYF.

The chain links TRBV18 to TRBJ1-4; 11 bases fit TRBD1. The CDR3 covers 17 residues. The ends lost 3 bases at V and 3 bases at J; junction bases unmatched: 6. Germline values: CDR1 KGHSH, CDR2 LQKENI. The CDR3 protein is CASSPGTGGVANEKLFF. Here the CDR3 DNA reads TGTGCCAGCTCACCCGGGACAGGGGGTGTTGCTAATGAAAAACTGTTTTTT.

The sample holds one count of this clone. The CDR3 protein is CASSLTTGSGEKLFF. CDR3 bases: TGTGCCAGCAGCCTGACGACGGGAAGCGGTGAAAAACTGTTTTTT. The rearrangement joins TRBV7-9 to TRBJ1-4; no reliable D call. The CDR3 is 15 amino acids. Germline V gene data show CDR1 as SEHNR and CDR2 as FQNEAQ (reference sequence). The V and J ends lost 5 bases and 7 bases respectively, with 17 bases between them.

This chain joins TRBV5-4 and TRBJ1-2, with TRBD1 matching over 10 bases. Germline assignment: CDR1 SGHNT and CDR2 YYREEE (reference sequence). V trimming: 5 bases; J trimming: 3 bases; junction bases outside the gene matches: 7. The CDR3 length is 15 residues. The CDR3 loop is CASRETGGKDYGYTF. The CDR3 DNA sequence: TGTGCCAGCAGAGAGACAGGGGGCAAGGACTATGGCTACACCTTC.

The V gene is TRBV10-2, the J gene TRBJ2-5; D gene uncertain. Germline-derived CDR1 and CDR2 are WSHSY and SAAADI. V lost 8 bases to trimming and J lost 4 bases, with 2 bases between them. The CDR3 is made up of 9 amino acids. The CDR3 region is CASGETQYF. In nucleotides, the CDR3 is TGCGCCAGCGGAGAGACCCAGTACTTC.

J is TRBJ2-2 and V is TRBV5-1, with TRBD2 as a possible D gene (5 bases). Germline loops: CDR1 SGHRS, CDR2 YFSETQ. V shed 2 bases and J shed 5 bases, with 7 bases lying between them. The length of the CDR3 is 13 residues. CDR3 nucleotides: TGCGCCAGCAGCTTCGGCGGGACCGGGGAGCTGTTTTTT. Translated: CASSFGGTGELFF.

The rearrangement uses TRBV9 and TRBJ2-3, with 11 bases identical to TRBD2. Losses at the gene ends were 1 base for V and 8 bases for J; bases not matched to a gene: 6. CDR3 length equals 15 residues. Germline V gene sequence: CDR1 SGDLS, CDR2 YYNGEE. CDR3 nucleotides: TGTGCCAGCAGCGTATCTAGCGGGAGGTCTACTACGCAGTATTTT. This encodes CASSVSSGRSTTQYF.

V is TRBV28 and J is TRBJ2-3; 16 bases agree with TRBD2. The CDR3 has 16 amino acids. The V segment lost 7 bases and the J segment 4 bases; nucleotides outside the gene matches: 5. Germline loops: CDR1 MDHEN, CDR2 SYDVKM. The CDR3 DNA is TGTGCCAGCACCGAGGGACTAGCGGGGGGGGCAGATACGCAGTATTTT. Translation gives CASTEGLAGGADTQYF.

The chain couples TRBV19 to TRBJ2-6; D perhaps matches TRBD1 (6 bases). V lost 3 bases and J lost 4, with 13 bases in between. The CDR3 loop spans 16 amino acids. Per germline, CDR1 LNHDA and CDR2 SQIVND (reference sequence). The CDR3 bases are TGTGCCAGTAGTATGGCAACAGGGTGGGGGGCCAACGTCCTGACTTTC. This gives the protein CASSMATGWGANVLTF.

The rearrangement uses TRBV20-1 and TRBJ2-3; D might be TRBD1 (5 bases). V lost 5 bases and J lost 6, with 9 bases in between. Germline V lookup: CDR1 DFQATT, CDR2 SNEGSKA (reference sequence). CDR3 size: 11 residues. The CDR3 is CSAWGYDTQYF. The CDR3 coding sequence is TGCAGTGCTTGGGGCTACGATACGCAGTATTTT.